These 30 T cell receptor beta chains share one sample of origin, sequenced in a study of early T cells in non-severe SARS-CoV-2 infection. TCRdb ran MiXCR on the 5' RACE reads and lists one entry per CDR3 protein. The data show approximately 83,000 distinct CDR3 sequences, around 15% seen once. Material for sequencing was whole blood. Source of these receptors: an adult who was a healthcare worker with PCR-confirmed SARS-CoV-2 infection or an uninfected control (not recorded which).

Only a few counts were recorded for this clonotype. The rearrangement joins TRBV3-1 to TRBJ2-1; 12 bases agree with TRBD2. The CDR3 runs 14 residues. The trim removed 6 bases at V and 10 bases at J, leaving 7 bases unmatched. Per germline, CDR1 LGHDT and CDR2 YNNKEL (reference sequence). In DNA, the CDR3 is TGTGCCAGCAGTTCTAGCGGGAGGGCCCTCGAGCAGTTCTTC. Translated, it gives CASSSSGRALEQFF.

This clonotype occurred many times. The chain has TRBV6-5 and TRBJ2-3, with D possibly TRBD2 on 7 matching bases. V dropped 0 bases and J dropped 5 bases, with 12 bases sitting between them. This CDR3 contains 15 residues. Germline V gives CDR1 MNHEY, CDR2 SVGAGI. The CDR3 coding sequence is TGTGCCAGCAGTTACTCGGGGGGGCGTATAGATACGCAGTATTTT. The encoded protein is CASSYSGGRIDTQYF.

CDR3 residues: CASSSAGLYYEQYF. CDR3 DNA: TGTGCCAGCAGCTCCGCGGGACTCTACTACGAGCAGTACTTC. The J gene is TRBJ2-7, the V gene TRBV11-2, with a possible D match to TRBD2 (6 bases). The CDR3 spans 14 residues. V lost 4 bases, J lost 3 bases, and 13 bases lay in between. Germline V gives CDR1 SGHAT, CDR2 FQNNGV.

Written as DNA, the CDR3 is TGTGCCAGCAGCTTAGTGGCCACCGGGGATACGCAGTATTTT. This codes for CASSLVATGDTQYF. The chain carries TRBV7-2 and TRBJ2-3; no clear D gene. Germline V CDR1 and CDR2: SGHTA, FQGNSA. The CDR3 has 14 residues. Trimming pared 1 base from V and 6 bases from J, leaving 11 bases between.

The J gene is TRBJ2-5, the V gene TRBV28; possible D gene TRBD2, 5 bases. Per the germline V gene, CDR1 is MDHEN and CDR2 is SYDVKM. Trimming removed 6 bases at V and 1 base at J, with 21 bases between. This CDR3 comprises 17 residues. The CDR3 reads CASRGIVGVRGQETQYF. CDR3 coding DNA: TGTGCCAGCAGGGGGATAGTGGGAGTGCGTGGCCAAGAGACCCAGTACTTC.

A single count supports this clonotype. The chain employs TRBV12-3 or TRBV12-4 and TRBJ2-7; TRBD1 might be the D (5 bases). This CDR3 has 15 residues. Trimming left V 3 bases short and J 2 bases short, with 14 bases between. Written as DNA, the CDR3 is TGTGCCAGCAGTTTGGCTGGGGCTTCCACCTACGAGCAGTACTTC. Translated, it gives CASSLAGASTYEQYF.

This clonotype was found many times. The chain recombines TRBV5-1 with TRBJ2-7; tentatively, D is TRBD1 or TRBD2 (5 bases each). This CDR3 spans 15 amino acids. Germline CDR1 and CDR2: SGHRS and YFSETQ. Trimming removed 3 bases at V and 5 bases at J, with 18 bases between. CDR3 loop: CASSSLEGPVDEQYF. The CDR3 bases are TGCGCCAGCAGCTCCCTCGAGGGGCCCGTCGACGAGCAGTACTTC.

The rearrangement joins TRBV3-1 to TRBJ2-3, with D unclear. V was cut by 4 bases and J by 5 bases, with 7 bases left in between. The CDR3 is made up of 12 amino acids. CDR1 and CDR2 from the germline V gene are LGHDT and YNNKEL (reference sequence). The CDR3 region has the DNA TGTGCCAGCAGCCGACTCGGAGATACGCAGTATTTT. Translating gives CASSRLGDTQYF.

The chain employs TRBV7-6 and TRBJ2-7; a possible D gene is TRBD1 (6 bases). Germline CDR1 is SGHVS and CDR2 is FNYEAQ. The CDR3 has 14 residues. Deletions cut 3 bases from V and 5 bases from J, with 14 bases between. The CDR3 DNA reads TGTGCCAGCAGCTTGGGTGCAGGGGCGGACGAGCAGTACTTC. Its translation is CASSLGAGADEQYF.

This clonotype was seen only a few times. The V and J genes are TRBV5-8 and TRBJ2-5; D possibly corresponds to TRBD1 (5 bases). V dropped 3 bases and J dropped 2 bases, with 11 bases sitting between them. The CDR3 extends over 14 amino acids. The germline V gene encodes CDR1 SGHTS and CDR2 YDEGEE. CDR3 residues: CASSSRQFQETQYF. CDR3 coding DNA: TGTGCCAGCAGCTCTAGACAGTTTCAAGAGACCCAGTACTTC.

This clonotype showed up many times. The J gene is TRBJ2-2, the V gene TRBV20-1, with 9 bases that match TRBD1. Per germline, CDR1 DFQATT and CDR2 SNEGSKA (reference sequence). V lost 6 bases and J lost 4; bases outside the gene matches: 15. The CDR3 totals 17 residues. CDR3 sequence reads: CSAQPTSGTGSTGELFF. The CDR3 DNA sequence: TGCAGTGCCCAACCCACATCCGGGACAGGGAGCACCGGGGAGCTGTTTTTT.

Worth noting for this clonotype: A read error is possible here, since a much larger clone lies one base away. The chain combines TRBV5-5 with TRBJ2-7, with 9 bases that match TRBD1. This CDR3 contains 15 residues. Germline V gene data show CDR1 as SGHKS and CDR2 as YYEKEE (reference sequence). The CDR3 sequence is CASSPPGTGSYELYF. The CDR3 DNA sequence: TGTGCCAGCAGCCCCCCTGGGACAGGGTCCTACGAGCTGTACTTC.

A few counts support this clonotype. The chain combines TRBV6-1 with TRBJ2-1; D gene ambiguous. The CDR3 spans 15 residues. Germline lookup yields CDR1 MNHNS and CDR2 SASEGT. V lost 0 bases, J lost 4 bases, and 10 bases lay in between. The CDR3 reads CASSEAGNGYNEQFF. As DNA, the CDR3 is TGTGCCAGCAGTGAAGCGGGGAACGGGTACAATGAGCAGTTCTTC.

This clonotype was recorded at least ten times. The chain employs TRBV20-1 and TRBJ1-1; D not certain. Trimming pared 0 bases from V and 0 bases from J, leaving 5 bases between. There are 13 residues in the CDR3. Germline V CDR1 and CDR2: DFQATT, SNEGSKA (reference sequence). The CDR3 loop is CSAREPMNTEAFF. The CDR3 DNA follows: TGCAGTGCTAGAGAACCGATGAACACTGAAGCTTTCTTT.

This clonotype showed up just once. CDR3 sequence reads: CASSLQQGYEKLFF. CDR3 DNA: TGTGCCAGCAGTTTGCAACAGGGTTATGAAAAACTGTTTTTT. The chain is built from TRBV27 and TRBJ1-4, with TRBD1 as a possible D gene (6 bases). The V gene lost 3 bases and the J gene lost 6 bases, with 11 bases spanning the gap. In germline, CDR1 is MNHEY, CDR2 SMNVEV (reference sequence). CDR3 length equals 14 residues.

This clonotype has ten or more counts. The chain uses TRBV20-1 and TRBJ2-1; perhaps TRBD1 as D (6 bases). V lost 0 bases and J lost 2, with 14 bases in between. The CDR3 sequence is 16 residues long. The germline gives CDR1 DFQATT, CDR2 SNEGSKA (reference sequence). The CDR3 coding sequence is TGCAGTGCTAGAGAGGGCTTAGGACAGACCTACAATGAGCAGTTCTTC. Residues: CSAREGLGQTYNEQFF.

This clonotype was detected a few times. The genes are TRBV2 and TRBJ2-1, with 7 bases fitting TRBD2. V was pared by 6 bases and J by 6 bases, with 8 bases of the junction left unmatched. The germline V gene encodes CDR1 SNHLY and CDR2 FYNNEI. CDR3 length equals 14 residues. CDR3 nucleotide sequence: TGTGCCAGCAGGGCAGCGGGACCATTCAATGAGCAGTTCTTC. Amino acid sequence: CASRAAGPFNEQFF.

This clonotype was counted between two and nine times. This chain uses TRBV11-2 with TRBJ1-2; D ambiguous. Germline CDR1 and CDR2: SGHAT and FQNNGV. This CDR3 is built from 13 residues. The V end was cut by 1 base, the J end by 4 bases, with 7 bases between. CDR3 bases: TGTGCCAGCAGCTTAGGCACGAGCTATGGCTACACCTTC. This codes for CASSLGTSYGYTF.

The rearrangement uses TRBV30 and TRBJ1-3; no definite D call. The CDR3 spans 17 residues. Germline values: CDR1 GTSNPN, CDR2 SVGIG (reference sequence). V was clipped by 0 bases and J by 0 bases, with 15 bases between them. Here the CDR3 reads CAWSVRQKAFSGNTIYF. The CDR3 nucleotides read TGTGCCTGGAGTGTACGCCAGAAGGCATTCTCTGGAAACACCATATATTTT. The whole variable domain, remainder taken from reference TRBV30 and TRBJ1-3, is SQTIHQWPATLVQPVGSPLSLECTVEGTSNPNLYWYRQAAGRGLQLLFYSVGIGQISSEVPQNLSASRPQDRQFILSSKKLLLSDSGFYLCAWSVRQKAFSGNTIYFGEGSWLTVV.

This chain joins TRBV4-1 and TRBJ2-5, with 10 bases identical to TRBD2. CDR3 size: 15 residues. The junction had 10 bases not matched to a gene; V was cut back by 7 bases and J by 5 bases. CDR1 and CDR2 from the germline V gene are MGHRA and YSYEKL. The CDR3 spells CASTPSGRADETQYF. The DNA of the CDR3 is TGCGCCAGCACCCCCAGCGGGAGGGCCGACGAGACCCAGTACTTC.

The chain carries TRBV19 and TRBJ2-1; TRBD1 or TRBD2 may be the D gene (5 bases each). V was trimmed by 4 bases and J by 8 bases, leaving 12 bases between them. The germline V gene has CDR1 LNHDA and CDR2 SQIVND (reference sequence). CDR3 length equals 13 residues. CDR3 protein: CASSRGSEYEQFF. The CDR3 nucleotides read TGTGCCAGTAGTAGGGGGTCGGAGTATGAGCAGTTCTTC.

The chain links TRBV6-1 to TRBJ1-5; the D is unclear. There are 9 residues in the CDR3. Trimming cost V 8 bases and J 6 bases, with 2 bases left between them. Germline CDR1 MNHNS, CDR2 SASEGT. CDR3 residues: CASGQPQHF. The CDR3 coding sequence is TGTGCCAGCGGTCAGCCCCAGCATTTT.

With respect to this clonotype: A much bigger clone sits one base away, suggesting this may be a read error. The gene calls are TRBV2 and TRBJ2-1, with a tentative D call TRBD2 (5 bases). Germline values: CDR1 SNHLY, CDR2 FYNNEI. V was clipped by 5 bases and J by 9 bases, with 14 bases between them. The CDR3 is 13 residues long. This CDR3 is CASSLASRSEQFF. The DNA for the CDR3 is TGTGCCAGCAGTCTAGCTAGTCGCAGTGAGCAGTTCTTC. Looking up the rest from reference TRBV2 and TRBJ2-1 gives the full variable domain: EPEVTQTPSHQVTQMGQEVILRCVPISNHLYFYWYRQILGQKVEFLVSFYNNEISEKSEIFDDQFSVERPDGSNFTLKIRSTKLEDSAMYFCASSLASRSEQFFGPGTRLTVL.

This clonotype was found many times. This chain joins TRBV7-6 and TRBJ2-3, with 7 positions matching TRBD2. V was clipped by 6 bases and J by 7 bases; unmatched bases: 7. This CDR3 spans 13 amino acids. Germline loops: CDR1 SGHVS, CDR2 FNYEAQ. The CDR3 DNA reads as TGTGCCAGCAGGGGGGGGGTGAGCAATACGCAGTATTTT. Protein: CASRGGVSNTQYF. The whole variable domain, filled in from reference TRBV7-6 and TRBJ2-3, reads GAGVSQSPRYKVTKRGQDVALRCDPISGHVSLYWYRQALGQGPEFLTYFNYEAQQDKSGLPNDRFSAERPEGSISTLTIQRTEQRDSAMYRCASRGGVSNTQYFGPGTRLTVL.

This clonotype turned up a few times. This chain links TRBV24-1 with TRBJ2-3; possibly TRBD2 for D (6 bases). Trimming pared 3 bases from V and 0 bases from J, leaving 9 bases between. This CDR3 has 15 amino acids. Germline lookup yields CDR1 KGHDR and CDR2 SFDVKD. The CDR3 loop is CATSDNSGSTDTQYF. The DNA of the CDR3 is TGTGCCACCAGTGATAATAGCGGCAGCACAGATACGCAGTATTTT.

This clonotype was detected many times. This chain connects TRBV19 to TRBJ2-1; possibly TRBD1 for D (5 bases). In germline, CDR1 is LNHDA, CDR2 SQIVND (reference sequence). The CDR3 spans 15 residues. V gave up 3 bases and J gave up 1 base, with 10 bases separating them. CDR3 DNA sequence: TGTGCCAGTAGTATCGTTCAGGGTTCCTACAATGAGCAGTTCTTC. Its translation: CASSIVQGSYNEQFF.

The chain combines TRBV7-9 with TRBJ2-3; D possibly matches TRBD1 or TRBD2 (5 bases each). Germline CDR1 reads SEHNR; CDR2 reads FQNEAQ (reference sequence). The CDR3 runs 15 residues. V was shortened by 5 bases and J by 12 bases, with 24 bases between the two germline ends. The CDR3 reads CASSPRPGPIPYQYF. Here the CDR3 DNA reads TGTGCCAGCAGCCCCCGGCCGGGACCCATTCCTTACCAGTATTTT.

This clonotype was detected many times. This chain uses TRBV7-9 with TRBJ1-6; D remains ambiguous. The V gene lost 4 bases and the J gene lost 12 bases, with 10 bases spanning the gap. CDR1 is SEHNR, CDR2 FQNEAQ, per germline (reference sequence). This CDR3 is 12 amino acids long. The CDR3 is CASSSGLGPLHF. The CDR3 nucleotides are TGTGCCAGCAGCTCCGGGTTGGGACCCCTCCACTTT. Full variable domain (outside the CDR3, taken from reference TRBV7-9 and TRBJ1-6): DTGVSQNPRHKITKRGQNVTFRCDPISEHNRLYWYRQTLGQGPEFLTYFQNEAQLEKSRLLSDRFSAERPKGSFSTLEIQRTEQGDSAMYLCASSSGLGPLHFGNGTRLTVT.

The chain carries TRBV12-3 or TRBV12-4 and TRBJ2-1; D is ambiguous. V gave up 1 base and J gave up 8 bases, with 9 bases separating them. The CDR3 is made up of 13 amino acids. The CDR3 region is CASSLGSVDEQFF. CDR3 sequence (DNA): TGTGCCAGCAGTTTAGGGAGTGTCGATGAGCAGTTCTTC.

CDR3 in amino acids: CASSLSDSYEQYF. The DNA of the CDR3 is TGTGCCAGCAGTTTATCGGACAGTTACGAGCAGTACTTC. The chain links TRBV27 to TRBJ2-7, with D possibly TRBD1 on 6 matching bases. The V and J ends lost 0 bases and 4 bases respectively, with 7 bases between them. Per germline, CDR1 MNHEY and CDR2 SMNVEV (reference sequence). The CDR3 has 13 residues.